The text below deals with one T cell receptor (beta chain). As yet, its antigen is unknown. Sequencing was performed with immunoSEQ multiplex PCR; in TCRdb, only in-frame clones are kept and a portion is missing. The sample lists about 160,000 clones, about nine tenths occurring once. These data are taken from a study of cytomegalovirus exposure and HLA in healthy donors. General study points: Overall, around 160 TCR beta chains were annotated as cytomegalovirus-associated. It was reported that the classifier diagnosed cytomegalovirus status with high specificity and sensitivity in both the original and validation cohorts.

Germline CDR1 reads MGHRA; CDR2 reads YSYEKL. This CDR3 comprises 14 residues. V was cut by 0 bases and J by 4 bases, with 10 bases left in between. The source of this sequence is a woman younger than 35 in good health and CMV-seropositive. The material sequenced was PBMCs. The chain is built from TRBV4-1 and TRBJ2-7, with D unclear. The DNA of the CDR3 is TGCGCCAGCAGCCAAGATCGTTCGGGTTACGAGCAGTACTTC. Its protein product is CASSQDRSGYEQYF.